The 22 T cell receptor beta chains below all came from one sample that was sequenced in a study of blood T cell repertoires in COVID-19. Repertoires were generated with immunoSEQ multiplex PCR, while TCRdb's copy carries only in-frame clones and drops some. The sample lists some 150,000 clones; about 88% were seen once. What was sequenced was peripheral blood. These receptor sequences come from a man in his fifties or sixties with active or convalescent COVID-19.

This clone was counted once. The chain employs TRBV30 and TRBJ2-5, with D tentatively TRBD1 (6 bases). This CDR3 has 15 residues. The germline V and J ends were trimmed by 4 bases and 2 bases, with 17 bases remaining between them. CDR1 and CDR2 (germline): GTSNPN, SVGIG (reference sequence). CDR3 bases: TGTGCCTGGACTCGGACAGAGCTTCTACAAGAGACCCAGTACTTC. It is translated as CAWTRTELLQETQYF. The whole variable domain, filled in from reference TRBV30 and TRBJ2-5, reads SQTIHQWPATLVQPVGSPLSLECTVEGTSNPNLYWYRQAAGRGLQLLFYSVGIGQISSEVPQNLSASRPQDRQFILSSKKLLLSDSGFYLCAWTRTELLQETQYFGPGTRLLVL.

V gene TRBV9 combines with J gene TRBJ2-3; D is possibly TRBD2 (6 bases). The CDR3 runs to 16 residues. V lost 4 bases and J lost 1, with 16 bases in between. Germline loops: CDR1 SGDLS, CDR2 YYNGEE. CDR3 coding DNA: TGTGCCAGCAGCCCACGGGAGACTGTGGGCACAGATACGCAGTATTTT. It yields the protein CASSPRETVGTDTQYF.

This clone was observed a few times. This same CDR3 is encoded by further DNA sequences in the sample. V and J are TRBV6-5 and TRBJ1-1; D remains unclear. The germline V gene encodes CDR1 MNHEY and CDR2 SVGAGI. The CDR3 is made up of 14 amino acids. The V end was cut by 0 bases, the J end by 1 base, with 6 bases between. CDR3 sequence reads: CASSYSRRNTEAFF. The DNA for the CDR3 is TGTGCCAGCAGTTACTCTAGAAGGAACACTGAAGCTTTCTTT.

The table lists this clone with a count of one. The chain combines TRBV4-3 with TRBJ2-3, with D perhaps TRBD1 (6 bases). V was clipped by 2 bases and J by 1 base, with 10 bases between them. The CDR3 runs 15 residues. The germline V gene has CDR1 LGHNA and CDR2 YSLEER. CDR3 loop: CASSQIGGGTDTQYF. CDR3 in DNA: TGCGCCAGCAGCCAAATAGGGGGTGGCACAGATACGCAGTATTTT.

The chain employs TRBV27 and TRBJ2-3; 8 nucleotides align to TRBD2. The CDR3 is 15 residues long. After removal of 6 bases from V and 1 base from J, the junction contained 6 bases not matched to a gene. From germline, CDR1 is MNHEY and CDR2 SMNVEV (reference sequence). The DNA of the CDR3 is TGTGCCAGCAGGACCCGACTAGCGCGCACAGATACGCAGTATTTT. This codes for CASRTRLARTDTQYF.

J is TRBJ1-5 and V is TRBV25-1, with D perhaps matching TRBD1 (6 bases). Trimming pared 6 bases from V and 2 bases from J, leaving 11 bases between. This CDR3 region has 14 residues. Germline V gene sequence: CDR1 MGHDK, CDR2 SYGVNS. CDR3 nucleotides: TGTGCCAGCAGGGCGGGGGGCGGCAATCAGCCCCAGCATTTT. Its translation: CASRAGGGNQPQHF.

This CDR3 reads CASSYSTGKREQYF. In nucleotides, the CDR3 is TGTGCCAGCAGCTACTCGACAGGGAAACGCGAGCAGTACTTC. The chain uses TRBV5-6 and TRBJ2-7, with 7 bases fitting TRBD1. Trimming removed 3 bases from V and 6 bases from J; junction bases left unmatched: 9. CDR3 length equals 14 residues. Looked up from germline, CDR1 is SGHDT and CDR2 is YYEEEE.

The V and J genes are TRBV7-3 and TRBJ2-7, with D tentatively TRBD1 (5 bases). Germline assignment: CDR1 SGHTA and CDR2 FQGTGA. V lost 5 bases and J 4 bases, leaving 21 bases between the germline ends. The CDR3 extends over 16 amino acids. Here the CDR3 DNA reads TGTGCCAGCAGCCTCTATTCAGGGTATTCTAAGTACGAGCAGTACTTC. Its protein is CASSLYSGYSKYEQYF.

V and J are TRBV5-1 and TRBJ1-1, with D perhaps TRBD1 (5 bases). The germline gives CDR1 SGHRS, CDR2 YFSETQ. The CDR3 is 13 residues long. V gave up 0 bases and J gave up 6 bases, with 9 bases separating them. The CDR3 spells CASSLGGVPEAFF. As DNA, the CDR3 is TGCGCCAGCAGCTTGGGGGGGGTCCCTGAAGCTTTCTTT.

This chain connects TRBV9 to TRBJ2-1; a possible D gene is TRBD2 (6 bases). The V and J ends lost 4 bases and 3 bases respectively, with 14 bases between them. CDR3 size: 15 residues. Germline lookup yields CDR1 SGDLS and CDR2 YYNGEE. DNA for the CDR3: TGTGCCAGCAGCCTAACCGGGACTCTCTACAATGAGCAGTTCTTC. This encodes CASSLTGTLYNEQFF. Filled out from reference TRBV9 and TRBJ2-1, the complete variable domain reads DSGVTQTPKHLITATGQRVTLRCSPRSGDLSVYWYQQSLDQGLQFLIQYYNGEERAKGNILERFSAQQFPDLHSELNLSSLELGDSALYFCASSLTGTLYNEQFFGPGTRLTVL.

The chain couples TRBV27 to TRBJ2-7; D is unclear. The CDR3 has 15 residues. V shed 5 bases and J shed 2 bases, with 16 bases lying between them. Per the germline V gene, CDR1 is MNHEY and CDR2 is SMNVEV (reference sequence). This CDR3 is CASSPRRLAAYEQYF. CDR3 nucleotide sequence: TGTGCCAGCAGTCCCCGCCGGCTGGCGGCCTACGAGCAGTACTTC.

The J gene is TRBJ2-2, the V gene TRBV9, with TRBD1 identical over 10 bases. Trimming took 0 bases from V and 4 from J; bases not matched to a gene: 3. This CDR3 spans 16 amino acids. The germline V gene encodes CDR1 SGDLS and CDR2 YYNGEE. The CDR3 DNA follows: TGTGCCAGCAGCGTAGCGGGACAGGGGAGCACCGGGGAGCTGTTTTTT. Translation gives CASSVAGQGSTGELFF.

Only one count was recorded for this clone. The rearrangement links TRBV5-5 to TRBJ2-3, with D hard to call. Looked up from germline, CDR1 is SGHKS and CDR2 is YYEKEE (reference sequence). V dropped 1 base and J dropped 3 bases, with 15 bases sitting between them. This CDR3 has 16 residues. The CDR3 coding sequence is TGTGCCAGCAGCTTGTTGTTCCTGGGCAGTACAGATACGCAGTATTTT. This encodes CASSLLFLGSTDTQYF.

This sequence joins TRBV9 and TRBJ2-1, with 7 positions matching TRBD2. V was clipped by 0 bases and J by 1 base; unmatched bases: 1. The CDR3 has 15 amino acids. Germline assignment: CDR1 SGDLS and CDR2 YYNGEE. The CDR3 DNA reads TGTGCCAGCAGCGTAGTGGGAGGGTCCTACAATGAGCAGTTCTTC. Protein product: CASSVVGGSYNEQFF.

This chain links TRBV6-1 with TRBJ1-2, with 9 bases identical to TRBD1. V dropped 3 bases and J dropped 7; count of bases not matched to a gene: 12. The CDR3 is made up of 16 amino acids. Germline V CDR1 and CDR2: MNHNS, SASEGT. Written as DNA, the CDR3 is TGTGCCAGCAGTGAGAGGGGTTTGGGACAGGGACCTGGCTACACCTTC. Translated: CASSERGLGQGPGYTF.

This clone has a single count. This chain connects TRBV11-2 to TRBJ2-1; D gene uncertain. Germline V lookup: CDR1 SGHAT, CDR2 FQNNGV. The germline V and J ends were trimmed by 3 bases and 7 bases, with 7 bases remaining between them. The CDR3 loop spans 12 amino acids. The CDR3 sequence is CASSFRRNEQFF. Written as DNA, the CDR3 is TGTGCCAGCAGCTTCCGGCGGAATGAGCAGTTCTTC.

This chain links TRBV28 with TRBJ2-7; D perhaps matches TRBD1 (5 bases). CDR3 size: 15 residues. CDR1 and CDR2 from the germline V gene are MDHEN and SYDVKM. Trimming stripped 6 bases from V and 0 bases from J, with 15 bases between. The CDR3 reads CASRPQDIRSYEQYF. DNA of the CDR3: TGTGCCAGCAGACCCCAGGACATCCGCTCCTACGAGCAGTACTTC.

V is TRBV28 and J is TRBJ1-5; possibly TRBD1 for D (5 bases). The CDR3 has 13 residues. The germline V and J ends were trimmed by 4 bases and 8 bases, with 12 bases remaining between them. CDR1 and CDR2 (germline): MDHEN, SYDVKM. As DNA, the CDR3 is TGTGCCAGCAGTTCCGAGTGGGGGGAGCCCCAGCATTTT. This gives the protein CASSSEWGEPQHF.

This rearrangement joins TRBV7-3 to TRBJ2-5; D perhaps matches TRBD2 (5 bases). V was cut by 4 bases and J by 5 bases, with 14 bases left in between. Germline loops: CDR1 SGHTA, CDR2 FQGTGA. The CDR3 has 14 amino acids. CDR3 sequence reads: CASSSLGPGETQYF. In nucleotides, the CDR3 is TGTGCCAGCAGCTCACTGGGTCCGGGGGAGACCCAGTACTTC.

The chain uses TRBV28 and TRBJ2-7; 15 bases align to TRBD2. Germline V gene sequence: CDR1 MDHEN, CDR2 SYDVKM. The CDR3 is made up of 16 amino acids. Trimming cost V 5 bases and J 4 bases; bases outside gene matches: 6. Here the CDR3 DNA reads TGTGCCAGCAGTCACCACGGACTAGCGGGAGGGTACGAGCAGTACTTC. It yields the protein CASSHHGLAGGYEQYF.

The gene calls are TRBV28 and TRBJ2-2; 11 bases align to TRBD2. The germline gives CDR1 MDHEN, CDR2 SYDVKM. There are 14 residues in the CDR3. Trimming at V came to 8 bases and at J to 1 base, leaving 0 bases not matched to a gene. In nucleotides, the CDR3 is TGTGCCAGCGGGACTAGCGGGAACACCGGGGAGCTGTTTTTT. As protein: CASGTSGNTGELFF.

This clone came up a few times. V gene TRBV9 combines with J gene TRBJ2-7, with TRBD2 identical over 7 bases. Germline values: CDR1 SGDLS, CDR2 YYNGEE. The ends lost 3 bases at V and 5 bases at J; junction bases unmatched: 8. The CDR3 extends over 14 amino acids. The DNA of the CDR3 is TGTGCCAGCAGCGCCAGACTAGCACCCCACGAGCAGTACTTC. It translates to CASSARLAPHEQYF. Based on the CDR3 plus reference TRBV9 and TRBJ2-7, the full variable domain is DSGVTQTPKHLITATGQRVTLRCSPRSGDLSVYWYQQSLDQGLQFLIQYYNGEERAKGNILERFSAQQFPDLHSELNLSSLELGDSALYFCASSARLAPHEQYFGPGTRLTVT.